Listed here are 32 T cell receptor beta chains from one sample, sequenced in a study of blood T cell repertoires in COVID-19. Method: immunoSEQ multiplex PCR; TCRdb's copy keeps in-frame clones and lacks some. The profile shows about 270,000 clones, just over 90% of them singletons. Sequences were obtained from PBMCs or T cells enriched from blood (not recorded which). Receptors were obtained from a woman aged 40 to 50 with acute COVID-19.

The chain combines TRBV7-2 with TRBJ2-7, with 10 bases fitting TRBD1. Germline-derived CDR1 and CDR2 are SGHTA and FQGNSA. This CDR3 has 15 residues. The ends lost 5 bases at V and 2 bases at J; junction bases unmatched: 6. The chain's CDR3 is CASSNTGTGAYEQYF. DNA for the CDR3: TGTGCCAGCAGCAACACCGGGACAGGGGCCTACGAGCAGTACTTC.

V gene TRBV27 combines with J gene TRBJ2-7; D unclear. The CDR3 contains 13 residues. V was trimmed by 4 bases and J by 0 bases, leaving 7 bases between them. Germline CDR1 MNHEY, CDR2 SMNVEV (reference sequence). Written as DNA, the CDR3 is TGTGCCAGCAGTTCTATGAGCTCCTACGAGCAGTACTTC. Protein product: CASSSMSSYEQYF.

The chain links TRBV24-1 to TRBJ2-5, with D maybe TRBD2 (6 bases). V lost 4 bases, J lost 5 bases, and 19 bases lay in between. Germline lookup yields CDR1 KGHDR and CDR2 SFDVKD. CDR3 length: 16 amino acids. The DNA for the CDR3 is TGTGCCACCAGTGACCCGGGTGGGGCCCGGGGGGAGACCCAGTACTTC. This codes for CATSDPGGARGETQYF.

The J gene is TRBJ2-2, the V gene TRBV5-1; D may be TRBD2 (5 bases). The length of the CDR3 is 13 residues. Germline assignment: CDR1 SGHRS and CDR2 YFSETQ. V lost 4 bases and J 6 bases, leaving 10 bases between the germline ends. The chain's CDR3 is CASSQLGAGELFF. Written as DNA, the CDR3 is TGCGCCAGCAGCCAGTTGGGAGCCGGGGAGCTGTTTTTT.

CDR3 amino acids: CASSRLAGVPGDEQFF. DNA for the CDR3: TGTGCCAGCAGTAGACTAGCGGGGGTACCAGGGGATGAGCAGTTCTTC. The chain combines TRBV9 with TRBJ2-1, with 12 bases identical to TRBD2. Germline CDR1 reads SGDLS; CDR2 reads YYNGEE. V shed 5 bases and J 8 bases; nucleotides not matched to a gene: 11. This CDR3 region has 16 residues. The entire variable domain, with the rest obtained from reference TRBV9 and TRBJ2-1, is as follows: DSGVTQTPKHLITATGQRVTLRCSPRSGDLSVYWYQQSLDQGLQFLIQYYNGEERAKGNILERFSAQQFPDLHSELNLSSLELGDSALYFCASSRLAGVPGDEQFFGPGTRLTVL.

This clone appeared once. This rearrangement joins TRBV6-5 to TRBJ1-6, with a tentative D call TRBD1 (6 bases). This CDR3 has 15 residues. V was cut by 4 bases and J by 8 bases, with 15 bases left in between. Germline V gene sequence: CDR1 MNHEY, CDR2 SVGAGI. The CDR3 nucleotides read TGTGCCAGCAGTTCGGTGACAGGTCTTTATTCACCCCTCCACTTT. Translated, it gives CASSSVTGLYSPLHF.

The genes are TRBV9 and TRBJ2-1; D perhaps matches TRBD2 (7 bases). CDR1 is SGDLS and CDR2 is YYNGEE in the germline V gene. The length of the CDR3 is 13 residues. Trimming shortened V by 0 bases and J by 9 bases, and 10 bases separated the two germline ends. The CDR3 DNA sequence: TGTGCCAGCAGCGTAGCGGGGGGCAGTGAGCAGTTCTTC. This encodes CASSVAGGSEQFF.

The CDR3 region has the DNA TGCAGTGCTAGTCAGCGGCGCTCCTACAATGAGCAGTTCTTC. Its translation: CSASQRRSYNEQFF. This chain joins TRBV20-1 and TRBJ2-1; the D gene is possibly TRBD2 (5 bases). This CDR3 has 14 residues. Trimming cost V 3 bases and J 0 bases, with 9 bases left between them. Germline V gene sequence: CDR1 DFQATT, CDR2 SNEGSKA (reference sequence).

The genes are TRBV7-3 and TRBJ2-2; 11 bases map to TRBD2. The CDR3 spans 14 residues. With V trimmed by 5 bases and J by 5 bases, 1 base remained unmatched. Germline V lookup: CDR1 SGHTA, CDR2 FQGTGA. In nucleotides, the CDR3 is TGTGCCAGCAGCAGACTAGCGGGGACCGGGGAGCTGTTTTTT. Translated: CASSRLAGTGELFF.

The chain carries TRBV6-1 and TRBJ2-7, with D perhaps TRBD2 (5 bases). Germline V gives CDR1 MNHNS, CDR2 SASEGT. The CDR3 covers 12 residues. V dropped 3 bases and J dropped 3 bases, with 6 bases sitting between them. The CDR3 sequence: CASSDRGYEQYF. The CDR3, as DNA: TGTGCCAGCAGTGATCGGGGCTACGAGCAGTACTTC.

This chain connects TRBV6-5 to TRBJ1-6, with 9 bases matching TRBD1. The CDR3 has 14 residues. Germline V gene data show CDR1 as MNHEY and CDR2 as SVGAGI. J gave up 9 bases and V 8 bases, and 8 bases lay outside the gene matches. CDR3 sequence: CASGLQGASSPLHF. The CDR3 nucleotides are TGTGCCAGCGGCCTACAGGGGGCGAGTTCACCCCTCCACTTT.

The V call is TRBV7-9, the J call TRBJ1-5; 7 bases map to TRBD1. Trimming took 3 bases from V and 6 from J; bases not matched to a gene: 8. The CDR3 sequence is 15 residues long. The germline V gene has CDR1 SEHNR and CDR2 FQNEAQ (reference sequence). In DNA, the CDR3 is TGTGCCAGCAGCTTGACAGGGTTCGGGTCTCAGCCCCAGCATTTT. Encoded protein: CASSLTGFGSQPQHF.

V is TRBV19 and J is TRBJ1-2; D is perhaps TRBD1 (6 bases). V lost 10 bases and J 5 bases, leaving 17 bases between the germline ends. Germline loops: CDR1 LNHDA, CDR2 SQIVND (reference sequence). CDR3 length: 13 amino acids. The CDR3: CATRQERFYGYTF. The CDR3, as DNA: TGTGCCACCCGACAGGAGCGCTTTTATGGCTACACCTTC. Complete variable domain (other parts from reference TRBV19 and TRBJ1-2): DGGITQSPKYLFRKEGQNVTLSCEQNLNHDAMYWYRQDPGQGLRLIYYSQIVNDFQKGDIAEGYSVSREKKESFPLTVTSAQKNPTAFYLCATRQERFYGYTFGSGTRLTVV.

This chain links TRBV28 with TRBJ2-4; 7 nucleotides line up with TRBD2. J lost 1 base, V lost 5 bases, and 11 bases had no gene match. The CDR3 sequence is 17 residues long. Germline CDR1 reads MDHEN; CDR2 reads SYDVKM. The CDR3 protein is CASSPRGGSEAKNIQYF. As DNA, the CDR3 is TGTGCCAGCAGTCCCCGGGGAGGGAGTGAGGCCAAAAACATTCAGTACTTC. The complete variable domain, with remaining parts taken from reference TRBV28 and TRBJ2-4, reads DVKVTQSSRYLVKRTGEKVFLECVQDMDHENMFWYRQDPGLGLRLIYFSYDVKMKEKGDIPEGYSVSREKKERFSLILESASTNQTSMYLCASSPRGGSEAKNIQYFGAGTRLSVL.

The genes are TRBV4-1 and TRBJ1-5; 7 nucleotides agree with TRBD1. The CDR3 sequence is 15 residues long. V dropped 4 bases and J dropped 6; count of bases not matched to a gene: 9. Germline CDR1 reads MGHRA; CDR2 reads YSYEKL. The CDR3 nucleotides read TGCGCCAGCAGCCTCGCAACAGGGGATAGTCAGCCCCAGCATTTT. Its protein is CASSLATGDSQPQHF.

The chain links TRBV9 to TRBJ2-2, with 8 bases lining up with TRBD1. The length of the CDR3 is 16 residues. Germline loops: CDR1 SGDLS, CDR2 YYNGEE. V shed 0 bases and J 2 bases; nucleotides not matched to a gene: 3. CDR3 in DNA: TGTGCCAGCAGCGTAGGGACAGGGTCTAACACCGGGGAGCTGTTTTTT. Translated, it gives CASSVGTGSNTGELFF.

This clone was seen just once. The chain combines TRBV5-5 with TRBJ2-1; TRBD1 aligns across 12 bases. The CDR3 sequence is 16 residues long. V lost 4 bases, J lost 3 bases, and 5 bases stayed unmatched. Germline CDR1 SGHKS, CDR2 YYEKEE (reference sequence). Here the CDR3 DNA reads TGTGCCAGCAGCCCTCGGGACAGGGGGCTCTACAATGAGCAGTTCTTC. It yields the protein CASSPRDRGLYNEQFF.

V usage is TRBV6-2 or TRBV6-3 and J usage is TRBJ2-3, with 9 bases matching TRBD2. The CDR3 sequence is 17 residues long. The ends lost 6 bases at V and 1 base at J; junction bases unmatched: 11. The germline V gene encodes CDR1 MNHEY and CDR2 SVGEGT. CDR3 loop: CASSRHLAGDGTDTQYF. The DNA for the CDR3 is TGTGCCAGCAGCCGCCACTTAGCGGGAGACGGCACAGATACGCAGTATTTT.

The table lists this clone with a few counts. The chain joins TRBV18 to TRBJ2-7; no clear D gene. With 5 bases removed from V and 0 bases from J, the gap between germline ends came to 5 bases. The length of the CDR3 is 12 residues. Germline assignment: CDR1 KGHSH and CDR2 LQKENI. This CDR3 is CASSSPSYEQYF. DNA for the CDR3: TGTGCCAGCTCATCTCCCTCCTACGAGCAGTACTTC.

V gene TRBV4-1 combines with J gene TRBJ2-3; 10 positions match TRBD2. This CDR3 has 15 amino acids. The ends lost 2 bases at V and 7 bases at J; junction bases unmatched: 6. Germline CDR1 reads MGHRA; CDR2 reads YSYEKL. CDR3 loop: CASSQRLAGAYTQYF. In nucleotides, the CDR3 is TGCGCCAGCAGCCAAAGGCTAGCGGGGGCTTATACGCAGTATTTT.

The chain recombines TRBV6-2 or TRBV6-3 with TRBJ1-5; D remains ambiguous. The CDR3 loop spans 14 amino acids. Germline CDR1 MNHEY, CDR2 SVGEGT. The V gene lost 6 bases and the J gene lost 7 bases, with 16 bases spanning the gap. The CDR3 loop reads CASSPGLEGQPQHF. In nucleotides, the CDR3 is TGTGCCAGCAGCCCGGGCCTAGAGGGACAGCCCCAGCATTTT.

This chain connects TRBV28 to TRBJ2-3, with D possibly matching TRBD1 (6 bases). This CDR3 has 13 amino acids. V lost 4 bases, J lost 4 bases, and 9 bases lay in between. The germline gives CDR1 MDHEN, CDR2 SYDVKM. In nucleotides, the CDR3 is TGTGCCAGCAGTTGGGGGCTTGCAGATACGCAGTATTTT. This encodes CASSWGLADTQYF.

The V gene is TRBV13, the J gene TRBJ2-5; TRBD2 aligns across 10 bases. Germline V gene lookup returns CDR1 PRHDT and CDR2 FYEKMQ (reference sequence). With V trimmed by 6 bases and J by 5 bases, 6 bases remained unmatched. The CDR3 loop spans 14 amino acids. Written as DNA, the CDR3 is TGTGCCAGCAGACGACTAGCGGGCGGGGAGACCCAGTACTTC. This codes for CASRRLAGGETQYF.

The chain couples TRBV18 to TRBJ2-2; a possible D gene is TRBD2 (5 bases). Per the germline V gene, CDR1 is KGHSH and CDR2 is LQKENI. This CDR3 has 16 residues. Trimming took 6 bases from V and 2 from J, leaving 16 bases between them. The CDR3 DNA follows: TGTGCCAGCTCTAAGGCGGGCATCCTTAACACCGGGGAGCTGTTTTTT. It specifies CASSKAGILNTGELFF.

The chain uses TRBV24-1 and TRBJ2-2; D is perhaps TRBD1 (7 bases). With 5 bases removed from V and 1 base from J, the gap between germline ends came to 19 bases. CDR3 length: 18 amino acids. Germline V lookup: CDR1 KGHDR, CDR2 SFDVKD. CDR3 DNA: TGTGCCACCAGTGGTTCTGGACAGGCGGGATTGAACACCGGGGAGCTGTTTTTT. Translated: CATSGSGQAGLNTGELFF.

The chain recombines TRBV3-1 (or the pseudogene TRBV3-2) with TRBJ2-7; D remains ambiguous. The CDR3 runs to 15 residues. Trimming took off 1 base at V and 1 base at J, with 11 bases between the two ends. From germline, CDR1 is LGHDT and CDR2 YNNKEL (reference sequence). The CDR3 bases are TGTGCCAGCAGCCAAGCGTCAGATTTTTCCTACGAGCAGTACTTC. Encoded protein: CASSQASDFSYEQYF.

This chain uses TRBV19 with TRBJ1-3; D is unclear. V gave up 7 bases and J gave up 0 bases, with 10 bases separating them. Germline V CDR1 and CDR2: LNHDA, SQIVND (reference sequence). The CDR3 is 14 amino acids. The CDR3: CASIHGSSGNTIYF. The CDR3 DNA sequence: TGTGCCAGTATCCACGGGAGCTCTGGAAACACCATATATTTT.

As DNA, the CDR3 is TGTGCCAGCAGCTCGGGGGGGGTGTCTGAAAAACTGTTTTTT. Translated: CASSSGGVSEKLFF. The rearrangement links TRBV7-2 to TRBJ1-4; D possibly corresponds to TRBD1 (5 bases). The germline V gene has CDR1 SGHTA and CDR2 FQGNSA. The CDR3 is made up of 14 amino acids. Deletions cut 4 bases from V and 7 bases from J, with 13 bases between.

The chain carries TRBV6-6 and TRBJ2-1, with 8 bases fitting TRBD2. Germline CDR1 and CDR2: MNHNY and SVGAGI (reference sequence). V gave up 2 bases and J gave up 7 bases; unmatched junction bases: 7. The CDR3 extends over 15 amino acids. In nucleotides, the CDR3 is TGTGCCAGCAGTTACGGTAGCGGGGTTATGAATGAGCAGTTCTTC. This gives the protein CASSYGSGVMNEQFF.

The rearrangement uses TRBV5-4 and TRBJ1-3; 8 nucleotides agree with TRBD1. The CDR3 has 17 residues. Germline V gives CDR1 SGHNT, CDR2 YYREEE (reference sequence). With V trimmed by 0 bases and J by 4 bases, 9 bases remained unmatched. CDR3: CASSLDPVRGQGNTIYF. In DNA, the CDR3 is TGTGCCAGCAGCTTGGACCCCGTCAGGGGGCAAGGAAACACCATATATTTT. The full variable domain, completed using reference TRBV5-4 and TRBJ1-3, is ETGVTQSPTHLIKTRGQQVTLRCSSQSGHNTVSWYQQALGQGPQFIFQYYREEENGRGNFPPRFSGLQFPNYSSELNVNALELDDSALYLCASSLDPVRGQGNTIYFGEGSWLTVV.

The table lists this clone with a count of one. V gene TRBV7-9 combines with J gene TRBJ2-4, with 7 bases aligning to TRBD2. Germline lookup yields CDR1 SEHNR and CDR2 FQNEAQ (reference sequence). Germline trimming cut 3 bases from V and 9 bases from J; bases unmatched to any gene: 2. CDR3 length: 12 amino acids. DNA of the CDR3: TGTGCCAGCAGCTTTTCGGGGGGCATTCAGTACTTC. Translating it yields CASSFSGGIQYF.

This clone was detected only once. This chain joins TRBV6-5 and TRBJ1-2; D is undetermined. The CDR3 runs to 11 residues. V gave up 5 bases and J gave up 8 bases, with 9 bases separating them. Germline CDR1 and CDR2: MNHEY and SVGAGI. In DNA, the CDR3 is TGTGCCAGCAGTCCCCCCGGGGGCTACACCTTC. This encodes CASSPPGGYTF.